This record looks at one TCR beta chain sequence and its context. Its antigen is not identified. All the patients suffered relapse after autologous stem cell transplantation, and brentuximab vedotin exposure differed. Thawed PBMCs were the source of CD8+ T cells, obtained through magnetic negative selection. Trimming at V came to 4 bases and at J to 7 bases, leaving 4 bases not matched to a gene. The germline V gene encodes CDR1 SGHNT and CDR2 YYREEE (reference sequence). The CDR3 has 13 amino acids. The sample belongs to a study of PD-1 blockade in classical Hodgkin lymphoma. General study points: Compared with baseline, CD4+ but not CD8+ TCR diversity had risen significantly by C4D1.

Only in-frame clones appear in the TCRdb table, and some are missing; sequencing was by immunoSEQ multiplex PCR. The table lists about 27,000 clones, about 86% of them singletons. Sequences were derived from CD8+ T cells from blood, sampled at baseline. This TCR derives from a human donor with classical Hodgkin lymphoma. The chain employs TRBV5-4 and TRBJ2-2; 7 bases match TRBD1. DNA for the CDR3: TGTGCCAGCAGCCAGGGGGTGGACGGGGAGCTGTTTTTT. Amino acids: CASSQGVDGELFF.